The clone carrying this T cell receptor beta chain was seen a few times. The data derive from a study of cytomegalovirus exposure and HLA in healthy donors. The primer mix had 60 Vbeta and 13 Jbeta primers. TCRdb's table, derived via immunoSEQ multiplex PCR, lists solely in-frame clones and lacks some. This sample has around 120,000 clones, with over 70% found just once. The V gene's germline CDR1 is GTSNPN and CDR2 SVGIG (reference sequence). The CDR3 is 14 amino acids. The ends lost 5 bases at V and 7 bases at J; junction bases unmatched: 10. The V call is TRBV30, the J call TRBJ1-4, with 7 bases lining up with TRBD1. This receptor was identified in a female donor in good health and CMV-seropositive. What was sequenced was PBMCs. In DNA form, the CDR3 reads TGTGCCTGGCGAGACAGGGCTGTGGGTGAAAAACTGTTTTTT. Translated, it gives CAWRDRAVGEKLFF.